This TCR beta chain was observed in a study of blood T cell repertoires in COVID-19. CDR1 is SGHTA, CDR2 FQGNSA, per germline. This CDR3 region has 13 residues. Deletions cut 0 bases from V and 5 bases from J, with 7 bases between. In the original processing: Scientists estimated how many nucleated cells there were by amplifying reference gene primers. Here immunoSEQ multiplex PCR was the method, and the copy in TCRdb shows in-frame clones only, minus some. Clonal size and the V and J genes are those of that table, whereas D and trimming came from the DNA. The table records tens of thousands of clones, 85% of them present only once.

The genes are TRBV7-2 and TRBJ1-1; perhaps TRBD1 as D (5 bases). Sequenced input: peripheral blood. This clonotype was obtained from a human donor in a cohort sampled during active COVID-19. The CDR3 DNA is TGTGCCAGCAGCTTAGCCTCAGGGACTGAAGCTTTCTTT. Translation: CASSLASGTEAFF.